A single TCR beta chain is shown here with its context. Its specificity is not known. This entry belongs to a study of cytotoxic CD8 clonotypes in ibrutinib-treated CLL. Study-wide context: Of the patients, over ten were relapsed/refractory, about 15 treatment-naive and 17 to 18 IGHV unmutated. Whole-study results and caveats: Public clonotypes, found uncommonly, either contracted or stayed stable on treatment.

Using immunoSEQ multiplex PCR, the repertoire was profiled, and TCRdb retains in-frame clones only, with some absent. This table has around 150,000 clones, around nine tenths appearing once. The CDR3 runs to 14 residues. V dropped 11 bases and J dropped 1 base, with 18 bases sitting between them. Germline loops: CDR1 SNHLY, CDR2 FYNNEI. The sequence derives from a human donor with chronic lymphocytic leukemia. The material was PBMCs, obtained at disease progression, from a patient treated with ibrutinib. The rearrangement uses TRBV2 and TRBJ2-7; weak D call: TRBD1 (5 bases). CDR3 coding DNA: TGTGCCCGGAGCAAGGGGCCTGCATCCTACGAGCAGTACTTC. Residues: CARSKGPASYEQYF.